The 32 T cell receptor beta chains presented below share a single source sample, sequenced in a study of T cells in Graves' hyperthyroidism and ophthalmopathy. The investigators amplified TCR beta CDR3 regions from RNA transcripts. The HTBI primer set was used in a first-round RT-PCR of the TCR CDR3. Using its own MiXCR run on the multiplex PCR reads, TCRdb lists one record per CDR3 protein. This table has about 320,000 distinct CDR3 sequences, over 15% appearing once. The sequenced sample was blood. The receptors were gathered from a man in his thirties or forties with Graves' hyperthyroidism.

V is TRBV25-1 and J is TRBJ2-5; D remains ambiguous. Germline V gene lookup returns CDR1 MGHDK and CDR2 SYGVNS. Trimming took off 10 bases at V and 0 bases at J, with 3 bases between the two ends. The CDR3 is 10 amino acids. The CDR3 loop is CATYQETQYF. The CDR3 DNA reads as TGTGCCACGTACCAAGAGACCCAGTACTTC.

Notes on this clonotype: Possible read error: a much larger clone is one base away. The CDR3, as DNA: TGTGCCGGCAGTTGGACTGGGGGGGGCGGGGAGCTGTTTTTT. This sequence encodes CAGSWTGGGGELFF. This chain links TRBV28 with TRBJ2-2; 7 bases map to TRBD2. There are 14 residues in the CDR3. Germline V CDR1 and CDR2: MDHEN, SYDVKM.

This clonotype was counted only a few times. The V call is TRBV5-1, the J call TRBJ2-3, with 8 bases lining up with TRBD1. V gave up 4 bases and J gave up 6 bases; unmatched junction bases: 7. The V gene's germline CDR1 is SGHRS and CDR2 YFSETQ. The CDR3 sequence is 14 residues long. CDR3 residues: CASSMGQVLDTQYF. The CDR3 bases are TGCGCCAGCAGCATGGGACAGGTTTTGGATACGCAGTATTTT.

The CDR3 DNA sequence: TGTGCCAGCAGCGTAAGTGCGGGTGAGCAGTTCTTC. It translates to CASSVSAGEQFF. The chain employs TRBV9 and TRBJ2-1, with a tentative D call TRBD2 (5 bases). V shed 1 base and J shed 9 bases, with 8 bases lying between them. CDR3 size: 12 residues. The germline CDR1 and CDR2 sequences are SGDLS and YYNGEE. Looking up the rest from reference TRBV9 and TRBJ2-1 gives the full variable domain: DSGVTQTPKHLITATGQRVTLRCSPRSGDLSVYWYQQSLDQGLQFLIQYYNGEERAKGNILERFSAQQFPDLHSELNLSSLELGDSALYFCASSVSAGEQFFGPGTRLTVL.

This clonotype was seen ten or more times. V usage is TRBV29-1 and J usage is TRBJ2-6; D is ambiguous. Germline V gene lookup returns CDR1 SQVTM and CDR2 ANQGSEA. CDR3 length equals 15 residues. Trimming stripped 2 bases from V and 1 base from J, with 9 bases between. The CDR3 nucleotides read TGCAGCGTTGAATTTACCAGGTCTGGGGCCAACGTCCTGACTTTC. Its translation is CSVEFTRSGANVLTF.

This clonotype was counted ten times or more. The chain is built from TRBV20-1 and TRBJ1-5, with 7 bases matching TRBD1. With 6 bases clipped from V and 7 bases from J, the junction kept 9 bases outside the gene matches. Germline V CDR1 and CDR2: DFQATT, SNEGSKA (reference sequence). The CDR3 covers 13 residues. CDR3: CSAGVQGGQPQHF. In DNA, the CDR3 is TGCAGTGCCGGGGTTCAGGGGGGACAGCCCCAGCATTTT.

This clonotype was observed many times. This rearrangement joins TRBV3-1 to TRBJ2-1, with 10 bases that match TRBD2. Losses at the gene ends were 0 bases for V and 0 bases for J; bases not matched to a gene: 5. This CDR3 spans 18 amino acids. Germline V gene sequence: CDR1 LGHDT, CDR2 YNNKEL (reference sequence). The CDR3 here is CASSQEAGGPGSYNEQFF. CDR3 bases: TGTGCCAGCAGCCAAGAAGCGGGAGGGCCCGGCTCCTACAATGAGCAGTTCTTC.

Turning to this clonotype: The junction departs from the called germline gene at one end, perhaps through a read error. CDR3 DNA: TGTGCCAGCAGCTTATTGCAATTCCAAGAGACCCAGTGCTTC. This gives the protein CASSLLQFQETQCF. The rearrangement joins TRBV11-2 to TRBJ2-5; no clear D gene. Germline-derived CDR1 and CDR2 are SGHAT and FQNNGV. The CDR3 length is 14 residues.

CDR3 amino acids: CASSAMDTQYF. CDR3 coding DNA: TGTGCCAGCAGCGCCATGGATACCCAGTACTTC. The chain couples TRBV7-9 to TRBJ2-5; D not resolved. The CDR3 covers 11 residues. From germline, CDR1 is SEHNR and CDR2 FQNEAQ (reference sequence). Trimming removed 5 bases from V and 8 bases from J, with 9 bases in between.

This clonotype was recorded at least ten times. The rearrangement uses TRBV18 and TRBJ2-7; D assignment may be TRBD1 or TRBD2 (5 bases each). CDR3 size: 15 residues. Trimming took 0 bases from V and 1 from J, leaving 10 bases between them. CDR1 and CDR2 from the germline V gene are KGHSH and LQKENI. CDR3 sequence reads: CASSPPGTKSYEQYF. The CDR3 DNA follows: TGTGCCAGCTCACCACCAGGGACCAAATCCTACGAGCAGTACTTC.

This clonotype was counted ten times or more. The chain has TRBV15 and TRBJ2-3, with TRBD1 matching over 11 bases. Germline loops: CDR1 LNHNV, CDR2 YYDKDF (reference sequence). The CDR3 spans 17 residues. V was pared by 2 bases and J by 4 bases, with 8 bases of the junction left unmatched. The CDR3: CATSRPGQGAVSDTQYF. CDR3 bases: TGTGCCACCAGCAGACCCGGACAGGGGGCGGTTTCAGATACGCAGTATTTT. The whole variable domain, filled in from reference TRBV15 and TRBJ2-3, reads DAMVIQNPRYQVTQFGKPVTLSCSQTLNHNVMYWYQQKSSQAPKLLFHYYDKDFNNEADTPDNFQSRRPNTSFCFLDIRSPGLGDTAMYLCATSRPGQGAVSDTQYFGPGTRLTVL.

The rearrangement uses TRBV15 and TRBJ2-1; D unclear. Germline V gives CDR1 LNHNV, CDR2 YYDKDF (reference sequence). The CDR3 is 15 residues long. With 4 bases removed from V and 0 bases from J, the gap between germline ends came to 10 bases. CDR3 DNA: TGTGCCACCAGCAAAACGGGTCACTCCTACAATGAGCAGTTCTTC. Encoded protein: CATSKTGHSYNEQFF.

The chain recombines TRBV20-1 with TRBJ2-2; D might be TRBD1 (5 bases). V was shortened by 3 bases and J by 2 bases, with 10 bases between the two germline ends. CDR3 length: 14 residues. Germline CDR1 and CDR2: DFQATT and SNEGSKA (reference sequence). In nucleotides, the CDR3 is TGCAGTGCTAGGCGACAGTCTAACACCGGGGAGCTGTTTTTT. Its translation: CSARRQSNTGELFF.

This sequence joins TRBV7-2 and TRBJ2-3; perhaps TRBD2 as D (6 bases). The length of the CDR3 is 14 residues. V lost 7 bases to trimming and J lost 1 base, with 12 bases between them. Germline-derived CDR1 and CDR2 are SGHTA and FQGNSA. CDR3 coding DNA: TGTGCCAGCAACACTCCGGGGGGCACAGATACGCAGTATTTT. Translation: CASNTPGGTDTQYF.

At least ten counts were recorded for this clonotype. The CDR3 is CASSYGATYEQYF. The CDR3 nucleotides read TGTGCCAGCAGTTACGGGGCAACCTACGAGCAGTACTTC. The chain carries TRBV27 and TRBJ2-7; D may correspond to TRBD1 or TRBD2 (5 bases each). Germline V lookup: CDR1 MNHEY, CDR2 SMNVEV (reference sequence). Trimming removed 4 bases from V and 2 bases from J, with 9 bases in between. The CDR3 has 13 amino acids.

The chain has TRBV19 and TRBJ1-5; D ambiguous. CDR1 is LNHDA, CDR2 SQIVND, per germline (reference sequence). The CDR3 loop spans 15 amino acids. V lost 2 bases to trimming and J lost 5 bases, with 13 bases between them. CDR3 DNA sequence: TGTGCCAGTAGTATACGTGGGTCGAACCATCAGCCCCAGCATTTT. Translating gives CASSIRGSNHQPQHF.

V gene TRBV24-1 combines with J gene TRBJ2-2; D may be TRBD2 (6 bases). Trimming pared 0 bases from V and 4 bases from J, leaving 8 bases between. The CDR3 extends over 15 amino acids. The V gene's germline CDR1 is KGHDR and CDR2 SFDVKD. CDR3 in DNA: TGTGCCACCAGTGATTTGCAGGGAGGCACCGGGGAGCTGTTTTTT. Its translation: CATSDLQGGTGELFF.

This chain links TRBV5-6 with TRBJ2-7, with TRBD2 as a possible D gene (6 bases). V dropped 0 bases and J dropped 0 bases, with 10 bases sitting between them. Germline V CDR1 and CDR2: SGHDT, YYEEEE. The CDR3 totals 15 residues. CDR3 residues: CASSLGSGFSYEQYF. The CDR3 region has the DNA TGTGCCAGCAGCTTGGGTAGCGGTTTCTCCTACGAGCAGTACTTC.

The chain couples TRBV28 to TRBJ2-1, with unresolved D. CDR3 length equals 13 residues. Trimming left V 6 bases short and J 12 bases short, with 18 bases between. CDR1 and CDR2 from the germline V gene are MDHEN and SYDVKM. The CDR3 DNA sequence: TGTGCCAGCAGAGTCCAATCCGGGTATGGGCAGTTCTTC. This gives the protein CASRVQSGYGQFF.

There are a few counts of this clonotype. The rearrangement links TRBV20-1 to TRBJ2-5; D is unclear. The length of the CDR3 is 19 residues. CDR1 DFQATT and CDR2 SNEGSKA come from the germline V gene (reference sequence). Trimming removed 0 bases at V and 4 bases at J, with 27 bases between. The CDR3 spells CSARDRPRTRDPKGETQYF. CDR3 DNA sequence: TGCAGTGCTAGAGATCGTCCTAGAACAAGAGACCCAAAGGGAGAGACCCAGTACTTC.

This clonotype has a count of ten or more. The rearrangement links TRBV11-2 to TRBJ2-3; D not certain. V was clipped by 4 bases and J by 4 bases, with 15 bases between them. The CDR3 extends over 15 amino acids. Germline V lookup: CDR1 SGHAT, CDR2 FQNNGV. CDR3 sequence: CASSYIVRRADTQYF. The DNA for the CDR3 is TGTGCCAGCAGCTACATTGTCCGTAGGGCAGATACGCAGTATTTT.

About this clonotype: The junction shows a germline mismatch at one end, possibly a read error. V and J are TRBV5-1 and TRBJ1-4, with TRBD1 as a possible D gene (5 bases). The CDR3 runs 13 residues. CDR1 is SGHRS and CDR2 is YFSETQ in the germline V gene. CDR3 loop: CASSGEGQEKLFF. The DNA for the CDR3 is TGTGCCAGCAGCGGCGAGGGGCAAGAAAAACTGTTTTTT.

As for this clonotype: This may stem from a read error, because a much larger clone lies one nucleotide away. V gene TRBV30 combines with J gene TRBJ2-2, with D perhaps TRBD1 (6 bases). CDR1 and CDR2 from the germline V gene are GTSNPN and SVGIG (reference sequence). This CDR3 comprises 13 residues. The DNA for the CDR3 is TGTGCTCCTCCGGGACAGAACACCGGGGAGCTGTTTTTT. The encoded protein is CAPPGQNTGELFF.

The sample holds many counts of this clonotype. V usage is TRBV5-5 and J usage is TRBJ1-2; D is perhaps TRBD1 (5 bases). V was clipped by 4 bases and J by 5 bases, with 18 bases between them. The CDR3 totals 15 residues. The germline gives CDR1 SGHKS, CDR2 YYEKEE (reference sequence). In DNA, the CDR3 is TGTGCCAGCAGCAATTGGGAAGGAGGGACGTATGGCTACACCTTC. Protein product: CASSNWEGGTYGYTF. Drawing the rest from reference TRBV5-5 and TRBJ1-2, the complete variable domain is DAGVTQSPTHLIKTRGQQVTLRCSPISGHKSVSWYQQVLGQGPQFIFQYYEKEERGRGNFPDRFSARQFPNYSSELNVNALLLGDSALYLCASSNWEGGTYGYTFGSGTRLTVV.

This clonotype was seen ten or more times. The chain links TRBV3-1 to TRBJ2-7; maybe TRBD2 (6 bases). Deletions cut 4 bases from V and 3 bases from J, with 10 bases between. CDR3 length equals 13 residues. In germline, CDR1 is LGHDT, CDR2 YNNKEL (reference sequence). The DNA for the CDR3 is TGTGCCAGCAGCCCCCCCGGGGGCTACGAGCAGTACTTC. It yields the protein CASSPPGGYEQYF.

This clonotype was seen many times. The chain employs TRBV28 and TRBJ2-7; 10 bases line up with TRBD2. The V segment lost 6 bases and the J segment 3 bases; nucleotides outside the gene matches: 8. The V gene's germline CDR1 is MDHEN and CDR2 SYDVKM. The CDR3 extends over 15 amino acids. The CDR3 is CASRTGLASFYEQYF. The CDR3, as DNA: TGTGCCAGCAGAACGGGACTAGCGAGCTTCTACGAGCAGTACTTC.

This chain uses TRBV6-1 with TRBJ1-2; possibly TRBD1 for D (5 bases). The CDR3 totals 13 residues. The V end was cut by 7 bases, the J end by 7 bases, with 16 bases between. Per germline, CDR1 MNHNS and CDR2 SASEGT. The CDR3 coding sequence is TGTGCCAGCATCCCAGCAGGGACTTTTGGCTACACCTTC. This encodes CASIPAGTFGYTF.

This clonotype was observed at least ten times. The chain uses TRBV30 and TRBJ2-1, with unresolved D. The ends were cut back, 3 bases at V and 9 bases at J, with 12 bases in the middle. The CDR3 is 12 residues long. Germline V gene lookup returns CDR1 GTSNPN and CDR2 SVGIG (reference sequence). DNA of the CDR3: TGTGCCTGGAGCAACTTAGTCATTGAGCAGTTCTTC. Its protein product is CAWSNLVIEQFF.

The genes are TRBV20-1 and TRBJ2-1; D call uncertain. Per germline, CDR1 DFQATT and CDR2 SNEGSKA (reference sequence). This CDR3 is 13 amino acids long. Between the trimmed V and J ends, which lost 0 bases and 10 bases, there was a span of 13 bases. The CDR3 here is CSARDHSAREQFF. The CDR3 DNA reads as TGCAGTGCTAGAGATCATTCCGCGAGAGAGCAGTTCTTC.

Many counts were recorded for this clonotype. The rearrangement links TRBV9 to TRBJ2-5; D is undetermined. V was pared by 3 bases and J by 2 bases, with 14 bases between. Germline V lookup: CDR1 SGDLS, CDR2 YYNGEE. This CDR3 comprises 15 residues. DNA of the CDR3: TGTGCCAGCAGCGAGAGGACGTTAACACAAGAGACCCAGTACTTC. As protein: CASSERTLTQETQYF.

V gene TRBV29-1 combines with J gene TRBJ1-3; D is uncertain. V gave up 4 bases and J gave up 0 bases, with 10 bases separating them. This CDR3 has 14 residues. Germline lookup yields CDR1 SQVTM and CDR2 ANQGSEA. The CDR3 protein is CSVAPRLSGNTIYF. CDR3 sequence (DNA): TGCAGCGTTGCCCCCAGACTCTCTGGAAACACCATATATTTT. The whole variable domain, filled in from reference TRBV29-1 and TRBJ1-3, reads SAVISQKPSRDICQRGTSLTIQCQVDSQVTMMFWYRQQPGQSLTLIATANQGSEATYESGFVIDKFPISRPNLTFSTLTVSNMSPEDSSIYLCSVAPRLSGNTIYFGEGSWLTVV.

The chain combines TRBV9 with TRBJ1-4, with unresolved D. This CDR3 contains 15 residues. Trimming removed 0 bases at V and 4 bases at J, with 10 bases between. Germline assignment: CDR1 SGDLS and CDR2 YYNGEE. The CDR3 DNA reads TGTGCCAGCAGCGTAGCCGGCAGTAATAATGAAAAACTGTTTTTT. Protein: CASSVAGSNNEKLFF.